Each of the 10 T cell receptor beta chains below was sequenced from the same sample in a study of OX40 agonist ivuxolimab in advanced cancers. Receptor amplification or capture employed the immunoSEQ multiplex PCR assay. Held by TCRdb, this immuneACCESS table contains in-frame sequences only and omits some clones. Under half of the omission traces to an unresolved V gene where checked; the cause of the rest is unknown. This sample gives around 70,000 clones in total; approximately 83% of them show up just once. The ten largest account for 0.5% to 0.6% of the sample. This material consisted of CD4+ or CD8+ T cells sorted from blood, taken in a trial of the OX40 agonist ivuxolimab. These receptors were collected from an adult with an advanced solid tumor such as melanoma, head and neck, liver or kidney cancer.

J is TRBJ1-1 and V is TRBV2; D remains unclear. This CDR3 comprises 11 residues. Germline-derived CDR1 and CDR2 are SNHLY and FYNNEI. V lost 3 bases and J lost 8, with 7 bases in between. CDR3 amino acids: CASSEAGEAFF. CDR3 DNA: TGTGCCAGCAGTGAGGCTGGGGAAGCTTTCTTT.

V gene TRBV9 combines with J gene TRBJ2-1; 14 bases are shared with TRBD2. V shed 4 bases, J shed 4 bases, and the junction held 4 bases outside the gene matches. CDR3 length: 16 amino acids. Per germline, CDR1 SGDLS and CDR2 YYNGEE. The CDR3 bases are TGTGCCAGCAGCCCCCGGACTAGCGGGGGGTACAATGAGCAGTTCTTC. Its translation: CASSPRTSGGYNEQFF.

V gene TRBV11-3 combines with J gene TRBJ2-5; 9 bases agree with TRBD2. V dropped 1 base and J dropped 0; count of bases not matched to a gene: 3. CDR1 and CDR2 (germline): SGHNT, YENEEA. CDR3 length equals 16 residues. The CDR3 reads CASSLGTSANQETQYF. CDR3 coding DNA: TGTGCCAGCAGCTTAGGGACTAGCGCGAACCAAGAGACCCAGTACTTC.

The chain recombines TRBV7-8 with TRBJ2-2; no clear D gene. The V gene's germline CDR1 is SGHVS and CDR2 FQNEAQ. Deletions cut 2 bases from V and 1 base from J, with 11 bases between. The CDR3 covers 16 residues. CDR3 DNA: TGTGCCAGCAGCTTAAGTCGCGGCAAGAACACCGGGGAGCTGTTTTTT. As protein: CASSLSRGKNTGELFF.

This clone was detected only a few times. The CDR3 loop is CASSSGLAGGPGELFF. CDR3 bases: TGTGCCAGCAGCTCAGGACTAGCGGGGGGTCCCGGGGAGCTGTTTTTT. The rearrangement joins TRBV5-4 to TRBJ2-2, with TRBD2 matching over 14 bases. In germline, CDR1 is SGHNT, CDR2 YYREEE (reference sequence). J was trimmed by 6 bases and V by 3 bases; bases with no gene match: 4. The CDR3 length is 16 residues.

The chain recombines TRBV6-5 with TRBJ2-3; D is undetermined. The germline CDR1 and CDR2 sequences are MNHEY and SVGAGI. CDR3 length: 12 amino acids. V lost 5 bases, J lost 0 bases, and 3 bases lay in between. CDR3 sequence (DNA): TGTGCCAGCAGTGGTAGCACAGATACGCAGTATTTT. As protein: CASSGSTDTQYF.

The chain joins TRBV5-1 to TRBJ1-1; D not certain. The germline V gene has CDR1 SGHRS and CDR2 YFSETQ. This CDR3 comprises 14 residues. V lost 4 bases and J 0 bases, leaving 10 bases between the germline ends. The CDR3 protein is CASSPQPMNTEAFF. In nucleotides, the CDR3 is TGCGCCAGCAGCCCACAGCCTATGAACACTGAAGCTTTCTTT.

V usage is TRBV5-1 and J usage is TRBJ1-2; D possibly corresponds to TRBD1 (5 bases). Germline lookup yields CDR1 SGHRS and CDR2 YFSETQ. The CDR3 spans 12 residues. V lost 3 bases, J lost 4 bases, and 7 bases lay in between. In DNA, the CDR3 is TGCGCCAGCAGCTATGACAGCTATGGCTACACCTTC. Translation: CASSYDSYGYTF.

The chain combines TRBV19 with TRBJ1-5; TRBD1 matches at 8 bases. V dropped 6 bases and J dropped 6; count of bases not matched to a gene: 7. Germline CDR1 and CDR2: LNHDA and SQIVND (reference sequence). CDR3 length equals 14 residues. CDR3 residues: CASRPQGASQPQHF. In DNA, the CDR3 is TGTGCCAGTAGACCGCAGGGGGCTTCTCAGCCCCAGCATTTT. The whole variable domain, remainder taken from reference TRBV19 and TRBJ1-5, is DGGITQSPKYLFRKEGQNVTLSCEQNLNHDAMYWYRQDPGQGLRLIYYSQIVNDFQKGDIAEGYSVSREKKESFPLTVTSAQKNPTAFYLCASRPQGASQPQHFGDGTRLSIL.

The rearrangement joins TRBV2 to TRBJ1-5; 9 positions match TRBD1. In germline, CDR1 is SNHLY, CDR2 FYNNEI. This CDR3 region has 17 residues. With 5 bases clipped from V and 6 bases from J, the junction kept 14 bases outside the gene matches. The CDR3 loop reads CASSLTSSQGATQPQHF. CDR3 coding DNA: TGTGCCAGCAGTCTAACTTCCTCACAGGGGGCAACTCAGCCCCAGCATTTT.